The text below deals with one T cell receptor beta chain. Other DNA sequences in the same sample also yield this CDR3. The germline CDR1 and CDR2 sequences are SGHTA and FQGNSA. Trimming shortened V by 3 bases and J by 2 bases, and 1 base separated the two germline ends. The length of the CDR3 is 11 residues. The entry originates in a study of CD8+ T cells in alopecia areata. RNA extraction and reverse transcription yielded cDNA as sequencing template. TCRdb's copy holds only in-frame clones and misses some; the assay was immunoSEQ multiplex PCR. The data contain around 190,000 clones, approximately 61% of them singletons. Described treatment: oral pan-JAK inhibitor, 5-10 mg twice daily.

Source: CD4+ T cells sorted from blood, taken at week 24, from a patient treated with tofacitinib. The chain links TRBV7-2 to TRBJ1-2; no firm D call. The source of this sequence is a human donor with alopecia areata. The CDR3 reads CASSLNYGYTF. The CDR3 coding sequence is TGTGCCAGCAGCTTGAACTATGGCTACACCTTC.